One T cell receptor (beta chain) is described in this entry. Its specificity is not known. One end of the junction does not line up with germline, which may come from a read error. The investigators reverse transcribed all of the isolated RNA, so they sequenced expressed TCRB transcripts. Libraries were prepared by immunoSEQ multiplex PCR; TCRdb keeps only in-frame clonotypes and omits some of them. The data hold around 710,000 clones, with around 12% observed a single time. The sample is drawn from a study of beta chain features in type 1 diabetes. General study findings and limits: TCRB CDR3 length was moderately but significantly reduced in all four CD4+ subsets of Type 1 diabetes patients. Among patients, naive, central memory and Treg TCRB repertoires appeared more similar than among healthy donors. A pattern of fewer insertions and more deletions at VDJ junctions was seen in type 1 diabetes patients.

Cells sorted by CD45RO/CCR7/CD25/CD127/CD95/CD27 comprised CD4+ naive, central memory, regulatory and stem cell-like memory cells. Material for sequencing was naive CD4+ T cells from blood. The clonotype comes from a man aged 30-40 years with type 1 diabetes.

This chain's CDR3 is CASSVNGQGLLF. CDR3 nucleotide sequence: TGTGCCAGCAGCGTAAATGGACAGGGGCTACTCTTT. V usage is TRBV9 and J usage is TRBJ1-1; TRBD1 matches 9 bases. Germline V lookup: CDR1 SGDLS, CDR2 YYNGEE. The CDR3 consists of 12 residues.